This entry is about one T cell receptor (beta chain). The antigen is not known. The data belong to a study of shared clonotypes between healthy human individuals. Trimming removed 4 bases from V and 2 bases from J, with 17 bases in between. Germline CDR1 is SGHRS and CDR2 is YFSETQ. The length of the CDR3 is 16 residues. Clones were read by immunoSEQ multiplex PCR, and TCRdb kept only the in-frame ones, dropping some. The sample has around 2,000,000 clones, about 95% seen once. CD45RO-negative, CCR7-selected cells formed the naive CD8 fraction, which excluded terminally differentiated effector memory CD45RA+ cells. Notes on the study in general: Limitation of the genetic and exposure-history diversity represented came from the few donors.

The sequencing input was naive CD8+ T cells sorted from blood. J is TRBJ2-3 and V is TRBV5-1; D is perhaps TRBD1 (5 bases). The TCR sequence derives from a man aged 18 to 35 in good health. This chain's CDR3 is CASSTTVSQLTDTQYF. In nucleotides, the CDR3 is TGCGCCAGCAGCACGACAGTGTCTCAGCTCACAGATACGCAGTATTTT.